This record covers a single T cell receptor (beta chain). The sample is drawn from a study of blood T cell repertoires in COVID-19. Study-level background: Some COVID-19 samples were acute and others convalescent; all came from the United States, Italy and Spain. PBMCs, B-cell-depleted T cells, or T cells were the source of the cDNA or gDNA that made up the material.

There are 15 residues in the CDR3. Between the trimmed V and J ends, which lost 4 bases and 9 bases, there was a span of 19 bases. Germline CDR1 LGHNA, CDR2 YSLEER. Original data processing: Using reference gene primer amplification, nucleated cell counts were estimated. This table comes from immunoSEQ multiplex PCR, and its TCRdb copy is limited to in-frame clones, with some not included. V and J calls and clone size are as listed in that table; D and trimming were resolved from the DNA. The sample shows around 370,000 clones, around nine tenths of them seen only once. The sequence was collected from a woman aged 18-29 years who had recovered from COVID-19. Sequencing was done on a sample of peripheral blood. V gene TRBV4-3 combines with J gene TRBJ1-3; the D gene is possibly TRBD1 (5 bases). The CDR3 sequence is CASSPLGGTRSTIYF. The DNA of the CDR3 is TGCGCCAGCAGCCCACTCGGGGGAACGAGGAGCACCATATATTTT.